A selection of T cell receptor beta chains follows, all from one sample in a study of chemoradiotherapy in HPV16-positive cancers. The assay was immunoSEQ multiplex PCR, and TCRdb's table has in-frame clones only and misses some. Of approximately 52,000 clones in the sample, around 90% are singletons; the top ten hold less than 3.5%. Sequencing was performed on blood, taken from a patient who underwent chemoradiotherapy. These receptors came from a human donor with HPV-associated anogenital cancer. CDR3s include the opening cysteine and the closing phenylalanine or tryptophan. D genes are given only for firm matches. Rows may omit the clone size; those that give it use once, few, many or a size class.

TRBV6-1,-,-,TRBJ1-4,CASCRVFNEKLFF,TGTGCCAGTTGCAGGGTTTTTAATGAAAAACTGTTTTTT
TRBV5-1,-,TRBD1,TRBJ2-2,CASSFSNRGVTGELFF,TGCGCCAGCAGCTTCTCGAACAGGGGCGTCACCGGGGAGCTGTTTTTT
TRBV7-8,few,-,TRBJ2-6,CASSLDVRVTGANVLTF,TGTGCCAGCAGCTTAGATGTCAGGGTGACTGGGGCCAACGTCCTGACTTTC
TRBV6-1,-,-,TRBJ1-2,CASSEAEGGHYGYTF,TGTGCCAGCAGTGAAGCGGAAGGTGGTCACTATGGCTACACCTTC
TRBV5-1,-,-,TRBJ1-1,CASSLGQTNTEAFF,TGCGCCAGCAGCCTGGGACAAACGAACACTGAAGCTTTCTTT
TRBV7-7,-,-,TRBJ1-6,CASSLSRDGYSPLHF,TGTGCCAGCAGCTTATCCCGGGACGGATATTCACCCCTCCACTTT
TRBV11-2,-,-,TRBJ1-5,CASSLEGRDNQPQHF,TGTGCCAGCAGCTTAGAAGGGCGGGACAATCAGCCCCAGCATTTT
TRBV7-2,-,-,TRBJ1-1,CASTLTRVGTEAFF,TGTGCCAGCACCCTTACCAGGGTTGGGACTGAAGCTTTCTTT
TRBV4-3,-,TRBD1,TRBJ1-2,CASSKTGTAYGYTF,TGCGCCAGCAGCAAAACCGGGACAGCCTATGGCTACACCTTC
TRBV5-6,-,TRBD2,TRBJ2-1,CASSLRLAYYNEQFF,TGTGCCAGCAGCTTGAGACTAGCTTACTACAATGAGCAGTTCTTC
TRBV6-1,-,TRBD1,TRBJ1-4,CASSDHDRGQATNEKLFF,TGTGCCAGCAGTGATCATGACAGGGGGCAAGCAACTAATGAAAAACTGTTTTTT
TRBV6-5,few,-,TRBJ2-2,CASSYPGLGGELFF,TGTGCCAGCAGTTACCCGGGACTCGGCGGGGAGCTGTTTTTT
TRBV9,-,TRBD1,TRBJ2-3,CASSPRTGQSTDTQYF,TGTGCCAGCAGCCCCAGGACAGGGCAGAGCACAGATACGCAGTATTTT
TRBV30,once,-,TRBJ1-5,CAWSISQPQHF,TGTGCCTGGAGTATAAGTCAGCCCCAGCATTTT
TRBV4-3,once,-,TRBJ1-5,CASSQARAEPQHF,TGCGCCAGCAGCCAAGCTCGCGCGGAGCCCCAGCATTTT
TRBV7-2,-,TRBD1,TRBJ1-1,CASSLGQGNTEAFF,TGTGCCAGCAGCTTAGGACAGGGGAACACTGAAGCTTTCTTT
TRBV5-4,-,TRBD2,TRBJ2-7,CASSLVGTSGYEQYF,TGTGCCAGCAGCTTGGTGGGGACTAGCGGATACGAGCAGTACTTC
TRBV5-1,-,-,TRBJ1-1,CASSLGYEAFF,TGCGCCAGCAGCTTGGGGTATGAAGCTTTCTTT
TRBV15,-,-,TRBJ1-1,CATSWDLNTEAFF,TGTGCCACCAGCTGGGACTTGAACACTGAAGCTTTCTTT
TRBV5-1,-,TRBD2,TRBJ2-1,CASSLTGGRDNEQFF,TGCGCCAGCAGCTTGACGGGAGGGCGCGACAATGAGCAGTTCTTC